The next 7 T cell receptor beta chains were all read from a single sample in a study of blood T cell repertoires in COVID-19. Generated by immunoSEQ multiplex PCR, the TCRdb table keeps only in-frame clones and is missing some. The data contain more than 350,000 clones, approximately 89% of them singletons. Specimen: peripheral blood. Receptor source: a woman aged 30 to 39 with COVID-19, enrolled during active disease.

The chain carries TRBV11-3 and TRBJ2-7; TRBD1 agrees at 9 bases. The CDR3 runs to 15 residues. With 3 bases clipped from V and 1 base from J, the junction kept 4 bases outside the gene matches. In germline, CDR1 is SGHNT, CDR2 YENEEA. The CDR3 nucleotides are TGTGCCAGCAGCTTGGGACAGGGATATTCCTACGAGCAGTACTTC. Translated: CASSLGQGYSYEQYF.

This chain links TRBV7-9 with TRBJ2-7; 11 bases line up with TRBD2. The CDR3 totals 16 residues. Germline V CDR1 and CDR2: SEHNR, FQNEAQ (reference sequence). V lost 4 bases and J lost 4; bases outside the gene matches: 9. CDR3 region: CASSYPTSGSRYEQYF. CDR3 coding DNA: TGTGCCAGCAGCTACCCAACTAGCGGGAGTAGGTACGAGCAGTACTTC.

In regard to this clone: Other DNA sequences in this specimen translate into the identical CDR3. This chain connects TRBV6-2 or TRBV6-3 to TRBJ2-7, with D perhaps TRBD2 (6 bases). Trimming pared 2 bases from V and 6 bases from J, leaving 8 bases between. Germline V gene lookup returns CDR1 MNHEY and CDR2 SVGEGT. This CDR3 comprises 12 residues. The CDR3 coding sequence is TGTGCCAGCAGTTACCTGGGAGGCGAGCAGTACTTC. Translated: CASSYLGGEQYF.

The genes are TRBV24-1 and TRBJ2-5; TRBD2 matches at 14 bases. The ends lost 4 bases at V and 2 bases at J; junction bases unmatched: 2. CDR1 and CDR2 (germline): KGHDR, SFDVKD. The CDR3 runs to 16 residues. The CDR3 DNA reads TGTGCCACCAGTGAGACTAGCGGGAGGGGGCAAGAGACCCAGTACTTC. It specifies CATSETSGRGQETQYF.

The chain recombines TRBV5-1 with TRBJ2-1; tentatively, D is TRBD1 (6 bases). Trimming shortened V by 3 bases and J by 5 bases, and 15 bases separated the two germline ends. This CDR3 has 15 amino acids. From germline, CDR1 is SGHRS and CDR2 YFSETQ. CDR3 residues: CASSSDRLKNNEQFF. Here the CDR3 DNA reads TGCGCCAGCAGCTCAGACAGGCTAAAAAACAATGAGCAGTTCTTC.

This chain uses TRBV6-5 with TRBJ2-3; the D is unclear. This CDR3 contains 12 residues. The germline V and J ends were trimmed by 7 bases and 2 bases, with 7 bases remaining between them. The germline V gene encodes CDR1 MNHEY and CDR2 SVGAGI. CDR3 sequence reads: CASKSTTDTQYF. In DNA form, the CDR3 reads TGTGCCAGCAAGTCTACCACAGATACGCAGTATTTT.

The rearrangement uses TRBV2 and TRBJ1-4; maybe TRBD1 (6 bases). Germline V gene data show CDR1 as SNHLY and CDR2 as FYNNEI. The CDR3 is 18 amino acids. The V gene lost 0 bases and the J gene lost 0 bases, with 14 bases spanning the gap. CDR3 bases: TGTGCCAGCAGTGAAGCAGGTGTGCAGGGGACAACTAATGAAAAACTGTTTTTT. Its translation is CASSEAGVQGTTNEKLFF.